The 23 T cell receptor beta chains listed next were all sequenced from one sample in a study of T-cell reconstitution after alpha-beta-depleted transplantation in children. Construction of the TCRbeta library involved unique molecular identifiers. TCRdb itself ran the PCR reads through MiXCR, one entry per CDR3 protein. The table lists hundreds of thousands of distinct CDR3 sequences, around 12% of them singletons, with 2% to 3% in the top ten. The sample here was PBMCs from the stem cell graft donor, taken from the stem cell graft. These receptors were obtained from a human donor who donated a stem cell graft to a child with acute lymphoblastic leukemia.

The genes are TRBV7-9 and TRBJ2-3; 11 bases match TRBD2. V shed 5 bases, J shed 8 bases, and the junction held 12 bases outside the gene matches. The CDR3 runs to 16 residues. Germline CDR1 reads SEHNR; CDR2 reads FQNEAQ (reference sequence). CDR3 DNA sequence: TGTGCCAGCAGCCCACCGGGACTAGCGGTAGAGGGTACGCAGTATTTT. This codes for CASSPPGLAVEGTQYF.

In the case of this clonotype: Given a much more abundant clone one base away, this may be a read error. V is TRBV20-1 and J is TRBJ2-1; D may correspond to TRBD1 or TRBD2 (5 bases each). The V end was cut by 3 bases, the J end by 8 bases, with 20 bases between. Germline V gene data show CDR1 as DFQATT and CDR2 as SNEGSKA (reference sequence). The CDR3 covers 15 residues. The CDR3 loop is CSASGAQASDDEQFF. CDR3 coding DNA: TGCAGTGCTAGCGGGGCACAGGCCTCGGACGATGAGCAGTTCTTC.

This clonotype was seen many times. V and J are TRBV6-1 and TRBJ1-1, with D tentatively TRBD1 (6 bases). CDR3 length equals 16 residues. The V gene's germline CDR1 is MNHNS and CDR2 SASEGT. Trimming removed 4 bases from V and 10 bases from J, with 25 bases in between. CDR3 sequence reads: CASSATRVETGIVAFF. The CDR3 DNA reads TGTGCCAGCAGTGCAACCCGAGTCGAGACAGGTATTGTAGCTTTCTTT.

Many counts were recorded for this clonotype. J is TRBJ2-3 and V is TRBV6-1, with D perhaps given as TRBD1 or TRBD2 (6 bases each). Germline CDR1 reads MNHNS; CDR2 reads SASEGT. The CDR3 sequence is 15 residues long. Trimming removed 7 bases at V and 5 bases at J, with 19 bases between. Written as DNA, the CDR3 is TGTGCCAGCAACGAGGGGGGTTCGACGGGAGATACGCAGTATTTT. The encoded protein is CASNEGGSTGDTQYF.

At least ten counts were recorded for this clonotype. This chain uses TRBV28 with TRBJ1-5, with D uncertain. CDR1 is MDHEN and CDR2 is SYDVKM in the germline V gene. V lost 2 bases, J lost 9 bases, and 11 bases lay in between. The CDR3 extends over 13 amino acids. CDR3 amino acids: CASSLGGGRPQHF. The DNA for the CDR3 is TGTGCCAGCAGTTTAGGTGGCGGGCGGCCCCAGCATTTT.

This sequence joins TRBV4-1 and TRBJ2-7, with 10 bases that match TRBD2. The V and J ends lost 4 bases and 3 bases, in that order; junction bases with no gene match: 6. The length of the CDR3 is 15 residues. Germline CDR1 and CDR2: MGHRA and YSYEKL. CDR3 bases: TGCGCCAGCAGCCCTTCGCTAGCGGGAGACTACGAGCAGTACTTC. It encodes CASSPSLAGDYEQYF.

The table lists this clonotype with a few counts. The V and J genes are TRBV4-1 and TRBJ1-1, with TRBD1 identical over 7 bases. Germline V CDR1 and CDR2: MGHRA, YSYEKL. The V and J ends lost 1 base and 5 bases, in that order; junction bases with no gene match: 13. The CDR3 loop spans 17 amino acids. CDR3 loop: CASSQGPPGTVLTEAFF. The CDR3 nucleotides are TGCGCCAGCAGCCAAGGTCCCCCCGGGACAGTGCTAACTGAAGCTTTCTTT.

This clonotype was observed many times. The J gene is TRBJ2-5, the V gene TRBV7-2, with D maybe TRBD2 (6 bases). The CDR3 has 14 residues. V lost 2 bases and J 1 base, leaving 8 bases between the germline ends. Germline assignment: CDR1 SGHTA and CDR2 FQGNSA. The CDR3 loop is CASSLMRGQETQYF. CDR3 coding DNA: TGTGCCAGCAGCTTAATGCGGGGCCAAGAGACCCAGTACTTC.

There are many counts of this clonotype. This chain connects TRBV6-1 to TRBJ2-7, with D perhaps TRBD1 or TRBD2 (5 bases each). The germline V gene encodes CDR1 MNHNS and CDR2 SASEGT. CDR3 size: 14 residues. The ends were cut back, 6 bases at V and 0 bases at J, with 12 bases in the middle. The CDR3 loop reads CASRTRGPSYEQYF. The CDR3 region has the DNA TGTGCCAGCAGGACACGGGGACCCTCCTACGAGCAGTACTTC.

This clonotype was detected only a few times. The chain recombines TRBV7-2 with TRBJ1-6; no reliable D call. CDR1 SGHTA and CDR2 FQGNSA come from the germline V gene. Trimming pared 1 base from V and 9 bases from J, leaving 4 bases between. This CDR3 is built from 12 residues. The CDR3 DNA follows: TGTGCCAGCAGCTTAGAGGTTTCACCCCTCCACTTT. This gives the protein CASSLEVSPLHF.

This clonotype was picked up many times. The V call is TRBV5-1, the J call TRBJ1-2; no firm D call. The CDR3 covers 13 residues. The V and J ends lost 0 bases and 4 bases respectively, with 7 bases between them. CDR1 and CDR2 from the germline V gene are SGHRS and YFSETQ. The CDR3 loop is CASSLDDTYGYTF. CDR3 in DNA: TGCGCCAGCAGCTTGGACGACACCTATGGCTACACCTTC.

Many counts were recorded for this clonotype. The chain carries TRBV5-1 and TRBJ2-1; TRBD2 is a possible D gene (6 bases). This CDR3 spans 16 amino acids. Trimming removed 5 bases at V and 2 bases at J, with 17 bases between. The germline CDR1 and CDR2 sequences are SGHRS and YFSETQ. CDR3 loop: CASRTGSGNTYNEQFF. In DNA, the CDR3 is TGCGCCAGCAGGACCGGGAGTGGAAACACCTACAATGAGCAGTTCTTC.

The sample holds many counts of this clonotype. The chain couples TRBV5-1 to TRBJ2-7, with 7 nucleotides matching TRBD1. Trimming took 1 base from V and 0 from J; bases not matched to a gene: 7. From germline, CDR1 is SGHRS and CDR2 YFSETQ. The CDR3 length is 16 residues. The CDR3, as DNA: TGCGCCAGCAGCTTGTCCTCAGGGGGTAGCTCCTACGAGCAGTACTTC. This encodes CASSLSSGGSSYEQYF.

Many counts were recorded for this clonotype. This chain joins TRBV27 and TRBJ1-1; D is unresolved. CDR1 is MNHEY, CDR2 SMNVEV, per germline (reference sequence). The germline V and J ends were trimmed by 1 base and 5 bases, with 8 bases remaining between them. This CDR3 is built from 13 residues. The CDR3 DNA follows: TGTGCCAGCAGTTTATTGGGAAGAACTGAAGCTTTCTTT. This encodes CASSLLGRTEAFF.

This clonotype has a count of ten or more. The chain couples TRBV10-3 to TRBJ2-1; 10 bases fit TRBD1. The length of the CDR3 is 12 residues. Per germline, CDR1 ENHRY and CDR2 SYGVKD. Trimming took 11 bases from V and 6 from J; bases not matched to a gene: 4. The DNA of the CDR3 is TGTGCCCTTGGGACAGGGGTCAATGAGCAGTTCTTC. Translated, it gives CALGTGVNEQFF.

This clonotype was recorded a few times. The gene calls are TRBV7-3 and TRBJ1-6; D unresolved. V lost 2 bases, J lost 10 bases, and 9 bases lay in between. From germline, CDR1 is SGHTA and CDR2 FQGTGA. The CDR3 sequence is 13 residues long. The CDR3 DNA sequence: TGTGCCAGCAGCTTATACCGAGACTCACCCCTCCACTTT. This encodes CASSLYRDSPLHF.

The chain joins TRBV11-2 to TRBJ2-3; D gene uncertain. The V and J ends lost 0 bases and 3 bases respectively, with 10 bases between them. This CDR3 has 15 residues. CDR1 SGHAT and CDR2 FQNNGV come from the germline V gene. CDR3 residues: CASSLDGTGTDTQYF. The CDR3 bases are TGTGCCAGCAGCTTAGATGGAACCGGGACAGATACGCAGTATTTT.

This clonotype was detected many times. The rearrangement links TRBV7-2 to TRBJ2-3; TRBD2 matches at 9 bases. Germline values: CDR1 SGHTA, CDR2 FQGNSA. Trimming took 3 bases from V and 6 from J; bases not matched to a gene: 10. CDR3 size: 16 residues. The CDR3 is CASSFSSGVERDTQYF. Here the CDR3 DNA reads TGTGCCAGCAGCTTCTCTAGCGGGGTCGAAAGGGATACGCAGTATTTT.

This clonotype occurred many times. The V gene is TRBV20-1, the J gene TRBJ1-5; D perhaps matches TRBD1 (5 bases). Between the trimmed V and J ends, which lost 4 bases and 7 bases, there was a span of 17 bases. The CDR3 sequence is 14 residues long. Germline V gives CDR1 DFQATT, CDR2 SNEGSKA (reference sequence). The chain's CDR3 is CSAKGLSEKQPQHF. As DNA, the CDR3 is TGCAGTGCTAAGGGACTCTCGGAAAAGCAGCCCCAGCATTTT.

This clonotype was counted ten times or more. The genes are TRBV14 and TRBJ2-2; 8 bases align to TRBD1. V lost 3 bases to trimming and J lost 5 bases; unmatched junction nucleotides: 5. Germline CDR1 is SGHDN and CDR2 is FVKESK. The CDR3 extends over 15 amino acids. Here the CDR3 DNA reads TGTGCCAGCAGCCATCAGGGGGCTCGAACCGGGGAGCTGTTTTTT. It translates to CASSHQGARTGELFF.

This clonotype was observed a few times. CDR3 coding DNA: TGTGCCAGCAGTTTATCGGCCGGTCGAGGAACCGGGGAGCTGTTTTTT. Translating it yields CASSLSAGRGTGELFF. The J gene is TRBJ2-2, the V gene TRBV27; D gene uncertain. The CDR3 consists of 16 residues. Germline CDR1 and CDR2: MNHEY and SMNVEV (reference sequence). V was trimmed by 0 bases and J by 5 bases, leaving 13 bases between them.

This clonotype came up many times. The chain combines TRBV28 with TRBJ2-3; possibly TRBD2 for D (6 bases). Trimming pared 6 bases from V and 1 base from J, leaving 14 bases between. The CDR3 is 15 residues long. The germline gives CDR1 MDHEN, CDR2 SYDVKM. CDR3 nucleotides: TGTGCCAGCAGCCGACCGCCGGGGGGCACAGATACGCAGTATTTT. Protein: CASSRPPGGTDTQYF.

This clonotype has a count of ten or more. V and J are TRBV18 and TRBJ1-1; TRBD1 matches at 8 bases. J lost 4 bases, V lost 3 bases, and 1 base had no gene match. This CDR3 contains 13 residues. Germline V lookup: CDR1 KGHSH, CDR2 LQKENI. Here the CDR3 DNA reads TGTGCCAGCTCACCCCAGGGGGCCACTGAAGCTTTCTTT. Protein product: CASSPQGATEAFF.